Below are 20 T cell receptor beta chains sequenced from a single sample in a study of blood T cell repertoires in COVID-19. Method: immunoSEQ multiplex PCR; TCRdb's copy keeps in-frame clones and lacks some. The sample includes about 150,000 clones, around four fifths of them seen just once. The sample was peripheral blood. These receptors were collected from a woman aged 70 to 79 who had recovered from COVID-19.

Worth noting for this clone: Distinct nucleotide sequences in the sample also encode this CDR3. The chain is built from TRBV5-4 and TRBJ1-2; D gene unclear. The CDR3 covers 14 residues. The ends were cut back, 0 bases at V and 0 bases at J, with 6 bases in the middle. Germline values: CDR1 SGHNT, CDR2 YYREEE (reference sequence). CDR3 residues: CASSLGATNYGYTF. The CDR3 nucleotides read TGTGCCAGCAGCTTGGGGGCAACTAACTATGGCTACACCTTC.

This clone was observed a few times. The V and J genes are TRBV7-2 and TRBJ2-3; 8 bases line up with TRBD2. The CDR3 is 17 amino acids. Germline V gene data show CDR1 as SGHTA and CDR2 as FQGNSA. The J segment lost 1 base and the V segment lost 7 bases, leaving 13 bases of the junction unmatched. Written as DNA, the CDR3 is TGTGCCAGCACCTGGCGGCCGCGGGGGGCAGGCACAGATACGCAGTATTTT. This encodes CASTWRPRGAGTDTQYF.

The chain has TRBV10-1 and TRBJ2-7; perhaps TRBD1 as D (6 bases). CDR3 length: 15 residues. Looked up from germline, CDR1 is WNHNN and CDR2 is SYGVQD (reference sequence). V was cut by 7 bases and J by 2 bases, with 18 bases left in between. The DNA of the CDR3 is TGCGCCAGCACCCAACCCAGGGGATCGGCCTACGAGCAGTACTTC. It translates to CASTQPRGSAYEQYF.

Here the CDR3 DNA reads TGTGCCAGCAGAGAGACAGCGAACACCGGGGAGCTGTTTTTT. It codes for CASRETANTGELFF. The chain couples TRBV11-2 to TRBJ2-2; D may be TRBD1 (5 bases). V lost 6 bases to trimming and J lost 0 bases, with 8 bases between them. The CDR3 loop spans 14 amino acids. The V gene's germline CDR1 is SGHAT and CDR2 FQNNGV.

The CDR3: CASSHGGSGVETQYF. As DNA, the CDR3 is TGTGCCAGCAGCCACGGCGGGAGCGGGGTGGAGACCCAGTACTTC. The rearrangement joins TRBV4-2 to TRBJ2-5, with 7 bases fitting TRBD2. Trimming at V came to 3 bases and at J to 5 bases, leaving 9 bases not matched to a gene. The germline V gene has CDR1 LGHNA and CDR2 YNFKEQ. The CDR3 totals 15 residues.

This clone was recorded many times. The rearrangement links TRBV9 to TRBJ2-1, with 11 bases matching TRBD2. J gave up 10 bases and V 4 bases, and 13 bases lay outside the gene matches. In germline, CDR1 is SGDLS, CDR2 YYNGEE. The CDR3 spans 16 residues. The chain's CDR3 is CASSPGVAGGPEEQFF. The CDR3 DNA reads TGTGCCAGCAGCCCAGGGGTAGCGGGAGGGCCCGAAGAGCAGTTCTTC.

This CDR3 is CASSLGVQETQYF. The CDR3, as DNA: TGTGCCAGCAGCTTAGGAGTACAAGAGACCCAGTACTTC. This chain connects TRBV7-6 to TRBJ2-5, with D unclear. Trimming took off 1 base at V and 2 bases at J, with 5 bases between the two ends. Germline assignment: CDR1 SGHVS and CDR2 FNYEAQ. This CDR3 comprises 13 residues.

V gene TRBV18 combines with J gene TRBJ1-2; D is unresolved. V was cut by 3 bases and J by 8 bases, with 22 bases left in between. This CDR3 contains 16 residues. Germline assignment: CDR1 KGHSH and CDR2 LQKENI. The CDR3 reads CASSPPAVGSSGGYTF. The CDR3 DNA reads TGTGCCAGCTCACCCCCCGCGGTGGGTAGTTCCGGAGGCTACACCTTC.

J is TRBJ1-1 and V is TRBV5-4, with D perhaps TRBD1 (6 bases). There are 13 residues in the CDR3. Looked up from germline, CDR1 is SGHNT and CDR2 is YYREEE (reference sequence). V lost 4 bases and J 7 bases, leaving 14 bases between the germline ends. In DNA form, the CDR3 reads TGTGCCAGCAGCCCAGTGGGGGCGGGTGAAGCTTTCTTT. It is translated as CASSPVGAGEAFF.

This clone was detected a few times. CDR3: CASSESEGRFSGANVLTF. The DNA of the CDR3 is TGTGCCAGCAGTGAATCTGAAGGGAGATTCTCTGGGGCCAACGTCCTGACTTTC. V is TRBV25-1 and J is TRBJ2-6, with D perhaps TRBD2 (5 bases). The length of the CDR3 is 18 residues. CDR1 and CDR2 (germline): MGHDK, SYGVNS. V was clipped by 1 base and J by 0 bases, with 13 bases between them.

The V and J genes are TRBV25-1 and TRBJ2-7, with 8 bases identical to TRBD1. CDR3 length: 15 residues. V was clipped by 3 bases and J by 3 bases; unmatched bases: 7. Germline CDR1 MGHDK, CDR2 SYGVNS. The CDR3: CASSDPGTGGYEQYF. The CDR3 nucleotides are TGTGCCAGCAGTGACCCCGGTACAGGGGGCTACGAGCAGTACTTC.

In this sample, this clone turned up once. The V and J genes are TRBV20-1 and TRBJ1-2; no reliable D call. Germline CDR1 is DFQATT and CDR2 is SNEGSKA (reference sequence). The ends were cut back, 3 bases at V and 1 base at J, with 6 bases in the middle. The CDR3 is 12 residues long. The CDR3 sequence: CSASLINYGYTF. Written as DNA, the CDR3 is TGCAGTGCTAGTCTAATTAACTATGGCTACACCTTC.

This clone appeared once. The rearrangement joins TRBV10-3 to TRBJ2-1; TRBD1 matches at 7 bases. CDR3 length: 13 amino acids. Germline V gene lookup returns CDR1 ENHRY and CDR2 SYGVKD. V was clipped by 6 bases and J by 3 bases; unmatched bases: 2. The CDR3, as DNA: TGTGCCATCAGGGGACAGCACTACAATGAGCAGTTCTTC. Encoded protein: CAIRGQHYNEQFF.

The CDR3 is CASREQGPHGYTF. The DNA for the CDR3 is TGTGCCAGCAGGGAACAGGGGCCCCATGGCTACACCTTC. V and J are TRBV2 and TRBJ1-2, with 7 nucleotides matching TRBD1. This CDR3 region has 13 residues. V trimming: 6 bases; J trimming: 6 bases; junction bases outside the gene matches: 7. In germline, CDR1 is SNHLY, CDR2 FYNNEI.

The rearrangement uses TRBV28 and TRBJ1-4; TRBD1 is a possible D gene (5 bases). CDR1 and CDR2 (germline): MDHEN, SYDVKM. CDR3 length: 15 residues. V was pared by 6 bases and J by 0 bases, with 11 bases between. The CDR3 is CASSTAGATNEKLFF. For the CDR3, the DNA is TGTGCCAGCAGCACTGCGGGGGCAACTAATGAAAAACTGTTTTTT.

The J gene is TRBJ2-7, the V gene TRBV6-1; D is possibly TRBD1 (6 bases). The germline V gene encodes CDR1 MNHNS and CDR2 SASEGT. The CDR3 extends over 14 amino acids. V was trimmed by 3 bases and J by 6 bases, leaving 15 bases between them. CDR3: CASSEVGQLLEQYF. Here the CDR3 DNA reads TGTGCCAGCAGTGAGGTCGGACAGCTTCTCGAGCAGTACTTC.

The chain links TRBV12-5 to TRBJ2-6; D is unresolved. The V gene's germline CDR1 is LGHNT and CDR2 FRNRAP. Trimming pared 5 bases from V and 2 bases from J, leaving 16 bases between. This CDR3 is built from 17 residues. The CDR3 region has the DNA TGTGCTAGTGGTCCCGGCAGGCTTATTGCTGGGGCCAACGTCCTGACTTTC. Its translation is CASGPGRLIAGANVLTF. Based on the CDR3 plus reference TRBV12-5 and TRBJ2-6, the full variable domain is DARVTQTPRHKVTEMGQEVTMRCQPILGHNTVFWYRQTMMQGLELLAYFRNRAPLDDSGMPKDRFSAEMPDATLATLKIQPSEPRDSAVYFCASGPGRLIAGANVLTFGAGSRLTVL.

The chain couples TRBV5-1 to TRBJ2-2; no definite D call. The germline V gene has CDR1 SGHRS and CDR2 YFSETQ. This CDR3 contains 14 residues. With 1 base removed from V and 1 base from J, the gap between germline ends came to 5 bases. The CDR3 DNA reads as TGCGCCAGCAGCTTGAGGAGGAACACCGGGGAGCTGTTTTTT. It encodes CASSLRRNTGELFF.

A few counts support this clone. CDR3 loop: CASSPRGYSSGANVLTF. The CDR3 bases are TGTGCCAGCAGCCCCAGGGGCTACAGCTCTGGGGCCAACGTCCTGACTTTC. The chain combines TRBV4-2 with TRBJ2-6, with D perhaps matching TRBD1 (6 bases). This CDR3 is built from 17 residues. CDR1 and CDR2 from the germline V gene are LGHNA and YNFKEQ. Deletions cut 4 bases from V and 0 bases from J, with 13 bases between.

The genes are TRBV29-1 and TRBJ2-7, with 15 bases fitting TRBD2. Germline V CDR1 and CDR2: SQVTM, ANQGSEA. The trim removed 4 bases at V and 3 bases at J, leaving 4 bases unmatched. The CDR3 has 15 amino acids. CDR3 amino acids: CSVVGLAGGFYEQYF. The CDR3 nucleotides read TGCAGCGTTGTTGGACTAGCGGGAGGGTTCTACGAGCAGTACTTC.